Below, 26 T cell receptor beta chains from the same sample are listed, as sequenced in a study of cytomegalovirus exposure and HLA in healthy donors. Vbeta (60) and Jbeta (13) primers were used in the PCR. The method was immunoSEQ multiplex PCR; TCRdb's version includes in-frame clones alone and lacks a portion of them. This table has about 89,000 clones, about four fifths appearing once. Sample: PBMCs. Every receptor here comes from a female donor in good health and CMV-seropositive.

V is TRBV5-6 and J is TRBJ2-7, with TRBD1 as a possible D gene (5 bases). Germline lookup yields CDR1 SGHDT and CDR2 YYEEEE. This CDR3 region has 12 residues. V dropped 3 bases and J dropped 6 bases, with 10 bases sitting between them. The CDR3 reads CASSSSGCEQYF. CDR3 sequence (DNA): TGTGCCAGCAGCTCCTCAGGGTGCGAGCAGTACTTC. The full variable domain, completed using reference TRBV5-6 and TRBJ2-7, is DAGVTQSPTHLIKTRGQQVTLRCSPKSGHDTVSWYQQALGQGPQFIFQYYEEEERQRGNFPDRFSGHQFPNYSSELNVNALLLGDSALYLCASSSSGCEQYFGPGTRLTVT.

This chain joins TRBV30 and TRBJ1-3; TRBD1 is a possible D gene (5 bases). Trimming removed 3 bases from V and 6 bases from J, with 15 bases in between. The CDR3 is made up of 14 amino acids. CDR1 and CDR2 (germline): GTSNPN, SVGIG (reference sequence). The CDR3 DNA reads TGTGCCTGGAGATTAGGGGCAGCTGAAAACACCATATATTTT. Its translation is CAWRLGAAENTIYF.

The V and J genes are TRBV2 and TRBJ2-2; TRBD2 matches at 11 bases. Germline assignment: CDR1 SNHLY and CDR2 FYNNEI. This CDR3 has 16 residues. V lost 3 bases and J lost 4; bases outside the gene matches: 4. DNA of the CDR3: TGTGCCAGCAGTGATATTAGCGGGAGGGGCACCGGGGAGCTGTTTTTT. Translated, it gives CASSDISGRGTGELFF.

The chain couples TRBV2 to TRBJ1-2; 9 bases fit TRBD1. The V and J ends lost 6 bases and 3 bases, in that order; junction bases with no gene match: 2. The CDR3 sequence is 13 residues long. CDR1 and CDR2 from the germline V gene are SNHLY and FYNNEI. CDR3 protein: CASSDRGYYGYTF. The CDR3 coding sequence is TGTGCCAGCAGCGACAGGGGGTACTATGGCTACACCTTC. Full variable domain (remainder filled in from reference TRBV2 and TRBJ1-2): EPEVTQTPSHQVTQMGQEVILRCVPISNHLYFYWYRQILGQKVEFLVSFYNNEISEKSEIFDDQFSVERPDGSNFTLKIRSTKLEDSAMYFCASSDRGYYGYTFGSGTRLTVV.

This chain links TRBV30 with TRBJ2-7; 10 bases map to TRBD2. The CDR3 is 14 amino acids. Germline V lookup: CDR1 GTSNPN, CDR2 SVGIG (reference sequence). V was pared by 8 bases and J by 6 bases, with 13 bases of the junction left unmatched. CDR3 DNA sequence: TGTGCCCAAGGCGCGGAAAGCGGGAGGGGCGAGCAGTACTTC. Translation gives CAQGAESGRGEQYF.

The chain has TRBV2 and TRBJ2-6; D might be TRBD2 (6 bases). Trimming removed 10 bases at V and 3 bases at J, with 13 bases between. Germline CDR1 reads SNHLY; CDR2 reads FYNNEI. This CDR3 is 14 amino acids long. The CDR3 is CAKAEGVGANVLTF. The CDR3 DNA is TGTGCCAAAGCGGAGGGAGTTGGGGCCAACGTCCTGACTTTC.

The V and J genes are TRBV27 and TRBJ1-4, with 7 nucleotides matching TRBD1. Trimming at V came to 2 bases and at J to 3 bases, leaving 12 bases not matched to a gene. Germline lookup yields CDR1 MNHEY and CDR2 SMNVEV (reference sequence). This CDR3 contains 18 residues. The CDR3 coding sequence is TGTGCCAGCAGTTTACAAGTCAAAACAGGGGCGGCTAATGAAAAACTGTTTTTT. Translation: CASSLQVKTGAANEKLFF.

The chain has TRBV7-9 and TRBJ1-1; 8 bases map to TRBD1. The CDR3 loop spans 15 amino acids. J was trimmed by 4 bases and V by 4 bases; bases with no gene match: 8. Germline CDR1 SEHNR, CDR2 FQNEAQ (reference sequence). CDR3 in DNA: TGTGCCAGCAGCTCCTTAGGACAGGGTTTCACTGAAGCTTTCTTT. Protein: CASSSLGQGFTEAFF.

This chain connects TRBV6-6 to TRBJ2-1; TRBD1 agrees at 8 bases. Trimming removed 2 bases from V and 3 bases from J; junction bases left unmatched: 3. Germline V gives CDR1 MNHNY, CDR2 SVGAGI (reference sequence). CDR3 size: 15 residues. The CDR3 protein is CASSYVGTGYNEQFF. The DNA of the CDR3 is TGTGCCAGCAGTTACGTTGGGACAGGCTACAATGAGCAGTTCTTC.

The rearrangement joins TRBV7-9 to TRBJ2-1; 11 bases map to TRBD2. The CDR3 loop spans 15 amino acids. Germline CDR1 SEHNR, CDR2 FQNEAQ (reference sequence). J gave up 8 bases and V 3 bases, and 6 bases lay outside the gene matches. CDR3 sequence: CASSFTSGSRYEQFF. CDR3 nucleotide sequence: TGTGCCAGCAGCTTCACTAGCGGGAGTCGCTATGAGCAGTTCTTC.

Here the CDR3 reads CASSQKLAGAGGELFF. The DNA for the CDR3 is TGCGCCAGCAGTCAAAAACTAGCGGGAGCTGGCGGGGAGCTGTTTTTT. J is TRBJ2-2 and V is TRBV23-1; 11 positions agree with TRBD2. TRBV23-1 is annotated as an ORF whose role is uncertain. The CDR3 is 16 amino acids. V was clipped by 2 bases and J by 7 bases; unmatched bases: 6.

This clone has only one observation. This chain joins TRBV10-3 and TRBJ1-1; TRBD1 might be the D (6 bases). This CDR3 contains 14 residues. CDR1 and CDR2 (germline): ENHRY, SYGVKD. The ends were cut back, 4 bases at V and 3 bases at J, with 12 bases in the middle. CDR3 bases: TGTGCCATCAGTGTAGGGGGAAGGGACACTGAAGCTTTCTTT. As protein: CAISVGGRDTEAFF.

The chain is built from TRBV19 and TRBJ2-1; D is undetermined. V lost 1 base and J lost 6, with 16 bases in between. Per the germline V gene, CDR1 is LNHDA and CDR2 is SQIVND (reference sequence). The CDR3 covers 16 residues. The CDR3 DNA sequence: TGTGCCAGTAGTATAGTTCGGGTAACGTACTCCAATGAGCAGTTCTTC. It translates to CASSIVRVTYSNEQFF.

The chain carries TRBV7-6 and TRBJ2-2; 8 nucleotides agree with TRBD2. This CDR3 region has 18 residues. V gave up 1 base and J gave up 4 bases; unmatched junction bases: 11. Per the germline V gene, CDR1 is SGHVS and CDR2 is FNYEAQ. In DNA form, the CDR3 reads TGTGCCAGCAGCTTAGTGGGGAGCGGGGGAAGTGTCACCGGGGAGCTGTTTTTT. Translation: CASSLVGSGGSVTGELFF.

For the CDR3, the DNA is TGTGCCAGCAGCCAAGTACAGTATTATGGCTACACCTTC. The encoded protein is CASSQVQYYGYTF. V usage is TRBV14 and J usage is TRBJ1-2; D is undetermined. Germline V gives CDR1 SGHDN, CDR2 FVKESK. Trimming stripped 1 base from V and 5 bases from J, with 8 bases between. The CDR3 contains 13 residues.

The chain joins TRBV5-1 to TRBJ2-5, with TRBD2 matching 11 bases. The CDR3 runs to 15 residues. The V gene's germline CDR1 is SGHRS and CDR2 YFSETQ. The V gene end was trimmed by 4 bases and the J gene end by 4 bases; junction bases not matched to a gene: 6. This chain's CDR3 is CASSPATSGGETQYF. In nucleotides, the CDR3 is TGCGCCAGCAGCCCGGCAACTAGCGGGGGAGAGACCCAGTACTTC.

The chain is built from TRBV19 and TRBJ1-5; tentatively, D is TRBD1 (5 bases). Between the trimmed V and J ends, which lost 2 bases and 2 bases, there was a span of 13 bases. The germline CDR1 and CDR2 sequences are LNHDA and SQIVND (reference sequence). This CDR3 region has 16 residues. CDR3 coding DNA: TGTGCCAGTAGTATATGGGTGGGGGGAGGCAATCAGCCCCAGCATTTT. It codes for CASSIWVGGGNQPQHF. Based on the CDR3 plus reference TRBV19 and TRBJ1-5, the full variable domain is DGGITQSPKYLFRKEGQNVTLSCEQNLNHDAMYWYRQDPGQGLRLIYYSQIVNDFQKGDIAEGYSVSREKKESFPLTVTSAQKNPTAFYLCASSIWVGGGNQPQHFGDGTRLSIL.

This chain links TRBV19 with TRBJ1-6; TRBD1 aligns across 9 bases. The length of the CDR3 is 17 residues. Germline V gene sequence: CDR1 LNHDA, CDR2 SQIVND (reference sequence). The ends lost 5 bases at V and 6 bases at J; junction bases unmatched: 11. CDR3 amino acids: CASSFRDRELFNSPLHF. CDR3 nucleotides: TGTGCCAGTAGTTTCCGGGACAGGGAACTATTTAATTCACCCCTCCACTTT.

V gene TRBV5-1 combines with J gene TRBJ2-7; 10 nucleotides align to TRBD1. The CDR3 runs 14 residues. Germline V CDR1 and CDR2: SGHRS, YFSETQ. The V segment lost 4 bases and the J segment 3 bases; nucleotides outside the gene matches: 4. The CDR3 spells CASSPGTGDYEQYF. CDR3 in DNA: TGCGCCAGCAGCCCCGGGACAGGGGACTACGAGCAGTACTTC.

The rearrangement uses TRBV6-5 and TRBJ2-7; tentative D call: TRBD2 (5 bases). Germline V gives CDR1 MNHEY, CDR2 SVGAGI. V was trimmed by 5 bases and J by 2 bases, leaving 10 bases between them. This CDR3 contains 13 residues. CDR3 protein: CASSPRGPYEQYF. DNA for the CDR3: TGTGCCAGCAGTCCCCGGGGTCCCTACGAGCAGTACTTC.

The chain combines TRBV6-5 with TRBJ1-1, with TRBD1 as a possible D gene (6 bases). The germline V gene encodes CDR1 MNHEY and CDR2 SVGAGI. Trimming pared 0 bases from V and 2 bases from J, leaving 13 bases between. This CDR3 contains 16 residues. In DNA form, the CDR3 reads TGTGCCAGCAGTTACTCGGGCAGGGGTCTTAACACTGAAGCTTTCTTT. Translation: CASSYSGRGLNTEAFF.

This clone was seen a handful of times. A junction boundary mismatches the germline segment, possibly from a read error. The CDR3 region has the DNA TGCGCCAGCACCTCACTGGGACAGATAAATTTATCGGACGCATTT. It specifies CASTSLGQINLSDAF. V gene TRBV5-1 combines with J gene TRBJ1-1, with TRBD1 matching 7 bases. The CDR3 sequence is 15 residues long. The germline CDR1 and CDR2 sequences are SGHRS and YFSETQ.

The rearrangement links TRBV25-1 to TRBJ1-1; 7 bases line up with TRBD1. Germline CDR1 MGHDK, CDR2 SYGVNS. The CDR3 sequence is 12 residues long. V was pared by 8 bases and J by 7 bases, with 7 bases of the junction left unmatched. The chain's CDR3 is CASRGTVYEAFF. CDR3 nucleotide sequence: TGTGCCAGCCGTGGGACAGTCTATGAAGCTTTCTTT.

This clone came up a few times. The J gene is TRBJ2-5, the V gene TRBV5-4; TRBD1 aligns across 8 bases. This CDR3 region has 14 residues. In germline, CDR1 is SGHNT, CDR2 YYREEE (reference sequence). The J segment lost 3 bases and the V segment lost 0 bases, leaving 1 base of the junction unmatched. The CDR3 spells CASSLGQGKETQYF. As DNA, the CDR3 is TGTGCCAGCAGCTTGGGACAGGGGAAAGAGACCCAGTACTTC.

This chain connects TRBV10-3 to TRBJ2-5, with 8 bases fitting TRBD2. V gave up 5 bases and J gave up 5 bases; unmatched junction bases: 10. The CDR3 length is 15 residues. Per germline, CDR1 ENHRY and CDR2 SYGVKD. This CDR3 reads CAISSRGGLGETQYF. The CDR3 region has the DNA TGTGCCATCAGTTCTCGGGGGGGCCTAGGGGAGACCCAGTACTTC.

V and J are TRBV7-9 and TRBJ2-1; D is undetermined. The CDR3 consists of 18 residues. Germline V gene data show CDR1 as SEHNR and CDR2 as FQNEAQ (reference sequence). Trimming pared 0 bases from V and 3 bases from J, leaving 18 bases between. The CDR3 DNA reads as TGTGCCAGCAGCTTAGCGTCACCGGCAGGTTCGATCTACAATGAGCAGTTCTTC. Translating it yields CASSLASPAGSIYNEQFF.